This T cell receptor (beta chain) originates from a study of beta chain features in type 1 diabetes. The wider study: Examined across all samples were over 85 million sorted cells.

In germline, CDR1 is SEHNR, CDR2 FQNEAQ (reference sequence). The V end was cut by 4 bases, the J end by 7 bases, with 16 bases between. The CDR3 extends over 14 amino acids. Every bit of the isolated RNA underwent reverse transcription, so sequencing read expressed TCRB transcripts. The table came from immunoSEQ multiplex PCR; TCRdb's copy has only in-frame clones and leaves some out. This repertoire shows almost 350,000 clones, approximately 8.2% found once; its top ten account for roughly 0.44%. In this sample, this clone turned up many times. The sample was central memory CD4+ T cells from blood. J is TRBJ1-1 and V is TRBV7-9; maybe TRBD1 (5 bases). The TCR sequence derives from a young woman in good health. The CDR3 coding sequence is TGTGCCAGCAGCTACCAGGGACTGGCCGTTGAAGCTTTCTTT. Amino acid sequence: CASSYQGLAVEAFF. Filled out from reference TRBV7-9 and TRBJ1-1, the complete variable domain reads DTGVSQNPRHKITKRGQNVTFRCDPISEHNRLYWYRQTLGQGPEFLTYFQNEAQLEKSRLLSDRFSAERPKGSFSTLEIQRTEQGDSAMYLCASSYQGLAVEAFFGQGTRLTVV.